This T cell receptor (beta chain) was observed in a study of blood T cell repertoires in COVID-19 (dated by TCRdb to 2019 to 2021). The study in broad terms: The collaborator samples originated in the United States, Italy and Spain and spanned the acute and convalescent phases of COVID-19. The material from the prospective study consisted of cDNA or gDNA derived from T cells, B-cell-depleted T cells, or PBMCs. The dataset comprised deeply sampled blood TCRbeta repertoires from subjects exposed to, actively infected with, or recovered from COVID-19. A freely available public database, intended as a resource for researchers studying the immune response to SARS-CoV-2, is where the repertoires were released. The samples were drawn from the first 160 participants of the ongoing ImmuneRACE study and from more than 1,000 subjects provided by 6 global collaborators. The sample metadata nearly always contained a de-identified subject ID, COVID-19 status, age in years and sex. Where available, HLA class I and class II types were obtained from metadata supplied by the sample provider rather than from assay-based typing.

Paper-wide results and their limitations: The amount of clinical and demographic metadata varied by source and participant and was provided uncurated.

The immunoSEQ Assay, a bias-controlled multiplex PCR, was used to amplify TCRbeta CDR3 regions from genomic DNA. As for the authors' bioinformatics: Nucleated cell counts per sample were estimated from amplification of reference gene primers within the assay. To quantify the absolute abundance of each unique TCRbeta CDR3 rearrangement, sequence reads were collapsed and filtered. Productive Simpson clonality was computed per sample as the square root of Simpson's diversity index over productive rearrangements. TCRdb took this table from immuneACCESS and kept in-frame rearrangements with V and J called. Such tables lack part of the clones; where checked against another copy, unresolved V genes explain under half of the gap, and the rest is unexplained. V and J calls and clone size are as listed in that table; D and trimming were resolved from the DNA. The sample profile shows about 270,000 clones; approximately 86% of them were found once. About 10% of the sample rests with the top ten.

The CDR1 and CDR2 encoded by the germline V gene (reference sequence) are MNHEY and SMNVEV. Counted from cysteine to phenylalanine, this CDR3 has 18 amino acids. Solely the CDR3 DNA is kept, with 54 bases framed from the first base. Trimming costs V 5 bases and J 0 bases, and their ends lie 22 bases apart. As regards this clone: No antigen is known for it. Base qualities are missing; no much larger clone stands one base away.

Collaborating institutions collected whole blood in K2EDTA tubes following their own protocols. For TCRbeta analysis, collaborators shipped samples in one of three forms: frozen whole blood, isolated PBMCs, or DNA extracted from either of those sample types. The chain joins TRBV27 to TRBJ1-1; TRBD1 is a possible D gene, resting on 5 matching bases. This receptor was taken from a man between 40 and 49 years old with active or convalescent COVID-19. The sequenced sample consisted of peripheral blood. The bases are TGTGCCAGCAGTCCTAGACCCCCTTCACAGGCAATGAACACTGAAGCTTTCTTT. Its coded protein is CASSPRPPSQAMNTEAFF.